The 26 T cell receptor beta chains given below trace back to one sample, sequenced in a study of blood T cells in healthy people across ages. A second PCR of 7 to 11 cycles used a sample-barcoded 5' primer and a J-beta primer mix. MiXCR, run by TCRdb on the 5' RACE reads, gives a single entry per CDR3 protein. The top ten hold 18% of the sample, which has more than 1 million distinct CDR3 sequences, 45% seen once. Sample: blood. Receptors originate from a woman in her fifties or sixties in good health.

This clonotype was counted a few times. The chain has TRBV2 and TRBJ2-1; 11 bases map to TRBD1. V trimming: 6 bases; J trimming: 7 bases; junction bases outside the gene matches: 11. The CDR3 consists of 16 residues. Looked up from germline, CDR1 is SNHLY and CDR2 is FYNNEI. In DNA form, the CDR3 reads TGTGCCAGCAGGGACAGGGGGCACTCAAGGACGAATGAGCAGTTCTTC. It specifies CASRDRGHSRTNEQFF.

The chain carries TRBV4-1 and TRBJ1-2, with unresolved D. The CDR3 spans 16 residues. The V end was cut by 1 base, the J end by 2 bases, with 14 bases between. Per the germline V gene, CDR1 is MGHRA and CDR2 is YSYEKL. In DNA, the CDR3 is TGCGCCAGCAGCCAAGGGTCCGAAATTACAAACTATGGCTACACCTTC. The encoded protein is CASSQGSEITNYGYTF.

This clonotype showed up just a few times. The chain couples TRBV6-5 to TRBJ2-1; TRBD1 matches 9 bases. V lost 5 bases and J lost 9; bases outside the gene matches: 8. The germline gives CDR1 MNHEY, CDR2 SVGAGI. The CDR3 runs 14 residues. The CDR3, as DNA: TGTGCCAGCAGTCACCGGGACAGGGTCGCTGAGCAGTTCTTC. Protein: CASSHRDRVAEQFF.

J is TRBJ2-1 and V is TRBV4-2; 10 positions match TRBD2. V shed 1 base, J shed 8 bases, and the junction held 8 bases outside the gene matches. There are 16 residues in the CDR3. Germline CDR1 is LGHNA and CDR2 is YNFKEQ. CDR3 protein: CASSQGGSGGRYEQFF. CDR3 nucleotides: TGTGCCAGCAGCCAAGGTGGTAGCGGGGGGAGGTATGAGCAGTTCTTC.

This clonotype came up a few times. The chain is built from TRBV29-1 and TRBJ2-1, with TRBD2 matching over 7 bases. CDR1 and CDR2 from the germline V gene are SQVTM and ANQGSEA. The CDR3 is 14 residues long. J lost 4 bases, V lost 4 bases, and 7 bases had no gene match. The CDR3, as DNA: TGCAGCGTTGTGGGTGGGGGGGTATACAATGAGCAGTTCTTC. The encoded protein is CSVVGGGVYNEQFF.

V and J are TRBV29-1 and TRBJ2-6, with 8 positions matching TRBD1. CDR3 length: 16 amino acids. J gave up 2 bases and V 4 bases, and 7 bases lay outside the gene matches. The germline CDR1 and CDR2 sequences are SQVTM and ANQGSEA. CDR3 sequence: CSVGAQGAAGANVLTF. Written as DNA, the CDR3 is TGCAGCGTTGGGGCCCAGGGGGCTGCTGGGGCCAACGTCCTGACTTTC. The full variable domain, in which reference TRBV29-1 and TRBJ2-6 provide the parts outside the CDR3, is SAVISQKPSRDICQRGTSLTIQCQVDSQVTMMFWYRQQPGQSLTLIATANQGSEATYESGFVIDKFPISRPNLTFSTLTVSNMSPEDSSIYLCSVGAQGAAGANVLTFGAGSRLTVL.

V is TRBV5-1 and J is TRBJ2-1, with 11 bases identical to TRBD2. Trimming at V came to 0 bases and at J to 3 bases, leaving 5 bases not matched to a gene. Germline V lookup: CDR1 SGHRS, CDR2 YFSETQ. This CDR3 comprises 17 residues. This CDR3 is CASSLVAGGRDYNEQFF. CDR3 bases: TGCGCCAGCAGCTTGGTAGCGGGAGGGAGGGACTACAATGAGCAGTTCTTC.

The gene calls are TRBV18 and TRBJ1-1, with D unclear. V was shortened by 2 bases and J by 5 bases, with 12 bases between the two germline ends. The germline V gene has CDR1 KGHSH and CDR2 LQKENI. This CDR3 region has 14 residues. CDR3 nucleotides: TGTGCCAGCTCACCAGGGCGTATTGGGACTGAAGCTTTCTTT. Protein: CASSPGRIGTEAFF.

Only a few counts were recorded for this clonotype. The chain combines TRBV13 with TRBJ2-1, with D uncertain. CDR3 length: 14 amino acids. Trimming pared 5 bases from V and 8 bases from J, leaving 16 bases between. The germline V gene has CDR1 PRHDT and CDR2 FYEKMQ (reference sequence). For the CDR3, the DNA is TGTGCCAGCAGCCCCGGAGCTACCCACCATGAGCAGTTCTTC. Translating it yields CASSPGATHHEQFF. Looking up the rest from reference TRBV13 and TRBJ2-1 gives the full variable domain: AAGVIQSPRHLIKEKRETATLKCYPIPRHDTVYWYQQGPGQDPQFLISFYEKMQSDKGSIPDRFSAQQFSDYHSELNMSSLELGDSALYFCASSPGATHHEQFFGPGTRLTVL.

This clonotype occurred a few times. This chain links TRBV7-9 with TRBJ2-7, with 8 nucleotides matching TRBD2. The CDR3 runs to 14 residues. Looked up from germline, CDR1 is SEHNR and CDR2 is FQNEAQ (reference sequence). V lost 1 base and J lost 5; bases outside the gene matches: 4. The CDR3 sequence: CASSLVALADEQYF. The CDR3 bases are TGTGCCAGCAGCTTAGTAGCACTAGCGGACGAGCAGTACTTC. Based on the CDR3 plus reference TRBV7-9 and TRBJ2-7, the full variable domain is DTGVSQNPRHKITKRGQNVTFRCDPISEHNRLYWYRQTLGQGPEFLTYFQNEAQLEKSRLLSDRFSAERPKGSFSTLEIQRTEQGDSAMYLCASSLVALADEQYFGPGTRLTVT.

This clonotype was found a few times. This chain joins TRBV7-6 and TRBJ2-1; D may be TRBD2 (5 bases). Trimming removed 4 bases from V and 6 bases from J, with 16 bases in between. CDR1 SGHVS and CDR2 FNYEAQ come from the germline V gene. The length of the CDR3 is 15 residues. Here the CDR3 DNA reads TGTGCCAGCAGCTCGACCCTAGCTACGGGCAATGAGCAGTTCTTC. Its translation: CASSSTLATGNEQFF. Filled out from reference TRBV7-6 and TRBJ2-1, the complete variable domain reads GAGVSQSPRYKVTKRGQDVALRCDPISGHVSLYWYRQALGQGPEFLTYFNYEAQQDKSGLPNDRFSAERPEGSISTLTIQRTEQRDSAMYRCASSSTLATGNEQFFGPGTRLTVL.

This clonotype was observed a few times. The V gene is TRBV10-3, the J gene TRBJ1-2; unclear D gene. V was trimmed by 9 bases and J by 7 bases, leaving 18 bases between them. Looked up from germline, CDR1 is ENHRY and CDR2 is SYGVKD. CDR3 length: 13 residues. As DNA, the CDR3 is TGTGCCATACGCGGGGAGGGTTTTAGTGGCTACACCTTC. It translates to CAIRGEGFSGYTF.

CDR3 sequence reads: CSARGSREQYF. CDR3 DNA sequence: TGCAGTGCTAGGGGTTCTCGCGAGCAGTACTTC. The chain has TRBV20-1 and TRBJ2-7; unclear D gene. CDR1 and CDR2 (germline): DFQATT, SNEGSKA (reference sequence). V was shortened by 3 bases and J by 6 bases, with 9 bases between the two germline ends. The CDR3 contains 11 residues.

The V call is TRBV2, the J call TRBJ2-1; no reliable D call. The germline V gene encodes CDR1 SNHLY and CDR2 FYNNEI. The V end was cut by 6 bases, the J end by 3 bases, with 9 bases between. CDR3 size: 13 residues. The CDR3 DNA sequence: TGTGCCAGCAGCGAAACTTTCTACAATGAGCAGTTCTTC. Protein product: CASSETFYNEQFF.

The chain has TRBV6-1 and TRBJ1-2, with a tentative D call TRBD1 (6 bases). Trimming removed 6 bases from V and 6 bases from J, with 11 bases in between. This CDR3 is built from 12 residues. Germline V lookup: CDR1 MNHNS, CDR2 SASEGT. The CDR3 is CASRPRQDGYTF. CDR3 sequence (DNA): TGTGCCAGCAGGCCCAGACAGGATGGCTACACCTTC.

The chain recombines TRBV20-1 with TRBJ1-2; D is uncertain. Looked up from germline, CDR1 is DFQATT and CDR2 is SNEGSKA (reference sequence). Trimming removed 0 bases from V and 8 bases from J, with 13 bases in between. CDR3 length: 13 amino acids. CDR3 amino acids: CSARDTLSGGYTF. The CDR3 DNA reads as TGCAGTGCTAGAGATACCTTAAGCGGGGGCTACACCTTC.

The V gene is TRBV11-3, the J gene TRBJ2-3, with 8 bases fitting TRBD2. J gave up 0 bases and V 2 bases, and 7 bases lay outside the gene matches. In germline, CDR1 is SGHNT, CDR2 YENEEA. The CDR3 runs to 17 residues. Written as DNA, the CDR3 is TGTGCCAGCAGCTTACCGTCTAGCGGGTCTAGCACAGATACGCAGTATTTT. Translation: CASSLPSSGSSTDTQYF.

The chain is built from TRBV5-1 and TRBJ2-1; 8 bases are shared with TRBD2. J was trimmed by 7 bases and V by 4 bases; bases with no gene match: 10. This CDR3 contains 15 residues. Germline CDR1 is SGHRS and CDR2 is YFSETQ. Here the CDR3 DNA reads TGCGCCAGCAGCCCCGGGATAGCGGGAATTAATGAGCAGTTCTTC. It specifies CASSPGIAGINEQFF.

Comments on this clonotype: The junction departs from the called germline gene at one end, perhaps through a read error. The V call is TRBV7-8, the J call TRBJ2-7; 7 bases agree with TRBD1. The CDR3 spans 16 residues. The germline gives CDR1 SGHVS, CDR2 FQNEAQ. CDR3 sequence (DNA): TGTGCCAGCAGCTTAGCCTCCCGGGACAGACTTTACGAGCGGTACTTC. Protein: CASSLASRDRLYERYF.

This clonotype was seen a handful of times. This chain's CDR3 is CSASGQSYNSPLHF. The CDR3 coding sequence is TGCAGTGCTAGTGGACAGAGTTATAATTCACCCCTCCACTTT. The V call is TRBV20-1, the J call TRBJ1-6; D possibly corresponds to TRBD1 (6 bases). Germline V gives CDR1 DFQATT, CDR2 SNEGSKA (reference sequence). V was cut by 3 bases and J by 4 bases, with 10 bases left in between. The CDR3 runs 14 residues.

The DNA of the CDR3 is TGTGCCAGCAGCGGCACTTATTACAATGAGCAGTTCTTC. It encodes CASSGTYYNEQFF. The chain carries TRBV11-2 and TRBJ2-1; D gene unclear. Trimming shortened V by 5 bases and J by 4 bases, and 9 bases separated the two germline ends. The germline V gene has CDR1 SGHAT and CDR2 FQNNGV. The length of the CDR3 is 13 residues.

The CDR3 loop reads CAISRGLGELFF. As DNA, the CDR3 is TGTGCCATCAGTAGGGGGCTAGGGGAGCTGTTTTTT. V gene TRBV10-3 combines with J gene TRBJ2-2; 7 bases fit TRBD1. This CDR3 has 12 residues. Germline values: CDR1 ENHRY, CDR2 SYGVKD. Trimming removed 5 bases from V and 8 bases from J; junction bases left unmatched: 2.

This clonotype was seen a handful of times. The J gene is TRBJ2-1, the V gene TRBV27; the match to TRBD2 covers 8 bases. This CDR3 is 16 amino acids long. With V trimmed by 2 bases and J by 0 bases, 3 bases remained unmatched. The germline gives CDR1 MNHEY, CDR2 SMNVEV (reference sequence). CDR3 in amino acids: CASSLISGTSYNEQFF. The CDR3 nucleotides are TGTGCCAGCAGTTTAATTAGCGGGACCTCCTACAATGAGCAGTTCTTC.

The chain combines TRBV7-2 with TRBJ1-5; D is unresolved. CDR1 is SGHTA and CDR2 is FQGNSA in the germline V gene. The CDR3 is 12 residues long. V was cut by 1 base and J by 9 bases, with 7 bases left in between. CDR3 nucleotide sequence: TGTGCCAGCAGCTTAGGTACCCTGCCCCAGCATTTT. Translated: CASSLGTLPQHF. The full variable domain, with the rest looked up from reference TRBV7-2 and TRBJ1-5, is GAGVSQSPSNKVTEKGKDVELRCDPISGHTALYWYRQSLGQGLEFLIYFQGNSAPDKSGLPSDRFSAERTGGSVSTLTIQRTQQEDSAVYLCASSLGTLPQHFGDGTRLSIL.

This rearrangement joins TRBV15 to TRBJ2-7, with a possible D match to TRBD1 (6 bases). The length of the CDR3 is 15 residues. Germline V gene data show CDR1 as LNHNV and CDR2 as YYDKDF (reference sequence). V was trimmed by 5 bases and J by 2 bases, leaving 16 bases between them. The CDR3 region is CATSPIGNRAYEQYF. CDR3 coding DNA: TGTGCCACCAGCCCCATTGGTAACAGGGCCTACGAGCAGTACTTC.

The V call is TRBV20-1, the J call TRBJ2-7, with 10 bases fitting TRBD2. Germline V gene data show CDR1 as DFQATT and CDR2 as SNEGSKA (reference sequence). J was trimmed by 2 bases and V by 4 bases; bases with no gene match: 2. This CDR3 is built from 13 residues. The CDR3 region has the DNA TGCAGTGCTACCAGCGGGAGGGCCTACGAGCAGTACTTC. Translation gives CSATSGRAYEQYF.